Below, 31 T cell receptor beta chains from the same sample are listed, as sequenced in a study of breast tumors, draining lymph nodes, adjacent tissues. TCRdb ran MiXCR on the multiplex PCR reads and lists one entry per CDR3 protein. The data contain about 130,000 distinct CDR3 sequences, 20% to 25% of them seen just once; the ten biggest clones take up roughly 2.6%. Axillary draining lymph nodes of breast cancer patients supplied the node samples. What was sequenced was axillary lymph node tissue. Every receptor here comes from a female donor with breast cancer. Some clones in this sample may be carry-over from other donors' samples.

V gene TRBV28 combines with J gene TRBJ2-5, with D perhaps matching TRBD1 (6 bases). Germline V lookup: CDR1 MDHEN, CDR2 SYDVKM. V lost 4 bases to trimming and J lost 3 bases, with 15 bases between them. There are 15 residues in the CDR3. The CDR3 nucleotides read TGTGCCAGCAGTTCGCCCAACAGGGTAGAAGAGACCCAGTACTTC. This gives the protein CASSSPNRVEETQYF.

This clonotype occurred many times. CDR3 amino acids: CATSDRGTSGSRDEQFF. DNA for the CDR3: TGTGCCACCAGTGACCGAGGGACTAGCGGGAGTCGCGATGAGCAGTTCTTC. The rearrangement links TRBV24-1 to TRBJ2-1; the match to TRBD2 covers 14 bases. V lost 4 bases, J lost 8 bases, and 9 bases stayed unmatched. Germline V gene sequence: CDR1 KGHDR, CDR2 SFDVKD. The CDR3 is 17 residues long.

This clonotype was picked up many times. The chain has TRBV29-1 and TRBJ2-7; D possibly corresponds to TRBD2 (7 bases). CDR1 SQVTM and CDR2 ANQGSEA come from the germline V gene. The CDR3 spans 15 residues. V shed 4 bases and J shed 7 bases, with 23 bases lying between them. CDR3 in DNA: TGCAGCGTTGTATCCCCTGGGGCGGGGGCGCGGGAGCAGTACTTC. Its translation is CSVVSPGAGAREQYF.

V is TRBV19 and J is TRBJ1-3; D unclear. This CDR3 contains 15 residues. CDR1 is LNHDA and CDR2 is SQIVND in the germline V gene (reference sequence). The V end lost 2 bases, the J end lost 0 bases, and 8 bases lay between the germline ends. The CDR3 nucleotides read TGTGCCAGTAGTATATCGCCCATCTCTGGAAACACCATATATTTT. This sequence encodes CASSISPISGNTIYF.

This clonotype appeared many times. V and J are TRBV7-2 and TRBJ2-7; 8 nucleotides agree with TRBD2. The CDR3 is 15 residues long. CDR1 is SGHTA, CDR2 FQGNSA, per germline. Trimming took 0 bases from V and 2 from J; bases not matched to a gene: 3. The CDR3 region has the DNA TGTGCCAGCAGCTTAGCGCGGGGGGTTACCTACGAGCAGTACTTC. This codes for CASSLARGVTYEQYF.

The chain recombines TRBV4-2 with TRBJ2-4; 9 bases line up with TRBD1. Germline trimming cut 3 bases from V and 1 base from J; bases unmatched to any gene: 4. The germline gives CDR1 LGHNA, CDR2 YNFKEQ. The CDR3 totals 16 residues. The CDR3 loop is CASSHRTGEAKNIQYF. The CDR3 nucleotides are TGTGCCAGCAGCCATCGGACAGGGGAGGCCAAAAACATTCAGTACTTC.

This clonotype was detected ten times or more. CDR3: CASSLQAGADNYGYTF. The CDR3 DNA reads as TGCGCCAGCAGCTTGCAGGCCGGGGCAGACAACTATGGCTACACCTTC. This chain joins TRBV5-1 and TRBJ1-2; D is perhaps TRBD1 (5 bases). V was trimmed by 1 base and J by 2 bases, leaving 15 bases between them. Germline CDR1 and CDR2: SGHRS and YFSETQ. This CDR3 spans 16 amino acids. The full variable domain, completed using reference TRBV5-1 and TRBJ1-2, is KAGVTQTPRYLIKTRGQQVTLSCSPISGHRSVSWYQQTPGQGLQFLFEYFSETQRNKGNFPGRFSGRQFSNSRSEMNVSTLELGDSALYLCASSLQAGADNYGYTFGSGTRLTVV.

Many counts were recorded for this clonotype. The gene calls are TRBV30 and TRBJ1-2; D not resolved. The CDR3 is 12 residues long. The ends were cut back, 0 bases at V and 2 bases at J, with 4 bases in the middle. Germline V gives CDR1 GTSNPN, CDR2 SVGIG (reference sequence). Here the CDR3 reads CAWSVTNYGYTF. CDR3 DNA: TGTGCCTGGAGTGTAACAAACTATGGCTACACCTTC.

At least ten counts were recorded for this clonotype. The chain has TRBV7-2 and TRBJ1-6; D remains unclear. V was cut by 5 bases and J by 9 bases, with 17 bases left in between. This CDR3 contains 15 residues. CDR1 SGHTA and CDR2 FQGNSA come from the germline V gene. Written as DNA, the CDR3 is TGTGCCAGCAGCATTAAAACGCGGGGAGGTTCACCCCTCCACTTT. Amino acids: CASSIKTRGGSPLHF. Full variable domain (missing parts from reference TRBV7-2 and TRBJ1-6): GAGVSQSPSNKVTEKGKDVELRCDPISGHTALYWYRQSLGQGLEFLIYFQGNSAPDKSGLPSDRFSAERTGGSVSTLTIQRTQQEDSAVYLCASSIKTRGGSPLHFGNGTRLTVT.

This clonotype was recorded a few times. This sequence joins TRBV19 and TRBJ1-4; a weak D match, TRBD1 (5 bases). The CDR3 is 15 amino acids. CDR1 LNHDA and CDR2 SQIVND come from the germline V gene (reference sequence). Trimming cost V 4 bases and J 3 bases, with 12 bases left between them. The CDR3 sequence: CASSRGDFPNEKLFF. The DNA for the CDR3 is TGTGCCAGTAGTAGGGGGGACTTTCCTAATGAAAAACTGTTTTTT.

About this clonotype: Since a much larger clone is just one base distant, this may be a read error. This chain connects TRBV3-1 to TRBJ2-1, with TRBD2 as a possible D gene (5 bases). Germline CDR1 LGHDT, CDR2 YNNKEL (reference sequence). CDR3 length equals 16 residues. The CDR3 coding sequence is TGTGCCAGCAGCCGAGACGAGGGATTCTCCTACAATGAGCGGTTCTTC. Its translation: CASSRDEGFSYNERFF.

Comments on this clonotype: A much larger clone differs by one base, so this may be a read error. The chain has TRBV7-2 and TRBJ1-5; D unclear. The CDR3 is 13 amino acids. CDR1 and CDR2 (germline): SGHTA, FQGNSA. CDR3 in amino acids: CASSIAPDQPPHF. In DNA, the CDR3 is TGTGCCAGCAGCATAGCGCCCGATCAGCCCCCGCATTTT.

The chain links TRBV6-5 to TRBJ2-5, with D perhaps given as TRBD1 or TRBD2 (5 bases each). Germline V gene data show CDR1 as MNHEY and CDR2 as SVGAGI. V dropped 0 bases and J dropped 1 base, with 21 bases sitting between them. The CDR3 sequence is 19 residues long. CDR3 sequence: CASSYSRVALPGPQETQYF. DNA for the CDR3: TGTGCCAGCAGTTACTCGAGGGTTGCACTTCCAGGGCCCCAAGAGACCCAGTACTTC.

This clonotype came up many times. V is TRBV28 and J is TRBJ2-7; the match to TRBD1 covers 8 bases. V was pared by 6 bases and J by 4 bases, with 8 bases of the junction left unmatched. CDR1 and CDR2 (germline): MDHEN, SYDVKM. The CDR3 length is 14 residues. The CDR3 sequence: CASRKAGGAYEQYF. As DNA, the CDR3 is TGTGCCAGCAGAAAGGCAGGGGGCGCGTACGAGCAGTACTTC. Variable domain in full (rest from reference TRBV28 and TRBJ2-7): DVKVTQSSRYLVKRTGEKVFLECVQDMDHENMFWYRQDPGLGLRLIYFSYDVKMKEKGDIPEGYSVSREKKERFSLILESASTNQTSMYLCASRKAGGAYEQYFGPGTRLTVT.

This clonotype was observed at least ten times. The chain couples TRBV20-1 to TRBJ1-4; possible D gene TRBD1, 6 bases. V lost 3 bases to trimming and J lost 4 bases, with 12 bases between them. The CDR3 has 14 residues. Germline V gene lookup returns CDR1 DFQATT and CDR2 SNEGSKA (reference sequence). CDR3 loop: CSARKSGVNEKLFF. DNA for the CDR3: TGCAGTGCTAGGAAGTCAGGGGTTAATGAAAAACTGTTTTTT.

The chain combines TRBV12-3 or TRBV12-4 with TRBJ2-6; 8 nucleotides align to TRBD1. This CDR3 has 18 residues. Unmatched junction bases numbered 8, after V lost 3 bases and J lost 1 base. The DNA for the CDR3 is TGTGCCAGCAGTTTTGGCAGGGGGCAAAGATCTGGGGCCAACGTCCTGACTTTC. Translated: CASSFGRGQRSGANVLTF.

The chain has TRBV19 and TRBJ1-2, with D possibly TRBD1 on 6 matching bases. Germline CDR1 is LNHDA and CDR2 is SQIVND (reference sequence). The CDR3 is 13 amino acids. Trimming took 3 bases from V and 5 from J, leaving 10 bases between them. The CDR3 nucleotides read TGTGCCAGTAGTATCGGGACAATATATGGCTACACCTTC. It encodes CASSIGTIYGYTF.

This clonotype was counted many times. The V gene is TRBV19, the J gene TRBJ1-6; perhaps TRBD1 as D (5 bases). CDR1 and CDR2 from the germline V gene are LNHDA and SQIVND (reference sequence). The CDR3 has 15 residues. Trimming shortened V by 5 bases and J by 4 bases, and 12 bases separated the two germline ends. CDR3 in DNA: TGTGCCAGTAGTGCCCGGGACGGTTATAATTCACCCCTCCACTTT. Protein sequence: CASSARDGYNSPLHF.

As to this clonotype: A much larger clone sits a single nucleotide away, making a read error possible. This sequence joins TRBV27 and TRBJ2-7; 8 bases fit TRBD1. From germline, CDR1 is MNHEY and CDR2 SMNVEV (reference sequence). This CDR3 has 13 residues. The CDR3 DNA is TGTGCCAGCCAGGGGGCGAAGGACTACGAGCAGTGCTTC. This gives the protein CASQGAKDYEQCF.

Ten or more counts support this clonotype. J is TRBJ2-2 and V is TRBV19; 7 bases are a match to TRBD1. Germline CDR1 and CDR2: LNHDA and SQIVND (reference sequence). This CDR3 is 17 amino acids long. The V gene end was trimmed by 4 bases and the J gene end by 0 bases; junction bases not matched to a gene: 8. The CDR3 reads CASSTDPQGTNTGELFF. The CDR3 DNA reads TGTGCCAGTAGTACCGATCCACAGGGGACGAACACCGGGGAGCTGTTTTTT. The whole variable domain, filled in from reference TRBV19 and TRBJ2-2, reads DGGITQSPKYLFRKEGQNVTLSCEQNLNHDAMYWYRQDPGQGLRLIYYSQIVNDFQKGDIAEGYSVSREKKESFPLTVTSAQKNPTAFYLCASSTDPQGTNTGELFFGEGSRLTVL.

This clonotype has only a few counts. The gene calls are TRBV20-1 and TRBJ2-1; TRBD2 agrees at 8 bases. Germline V gene sequence: CDR1 DFQATT, CDR2 SNEGSKA (reference sequence). The CDR3 totals 17 residues. V gave up 3 bases and J gave up 4 bases; unmatched junction bases: 14. The DNA of the CDR3 is TGCAGTGCTAGTCCCAATACACCGGGACTAGTTTACAATGAGCAGTTCTTC. Its translation is CSASPNTPGLVYNEQFF.

This clonotype showed up many times. The chain recombines TRBV4-2 with TRBJ1-2; TRBD1 is a possible D gene (5 bases). V was trimmed by 1 base and J by 2 bases, leaving 17 bases between them. Germline V gene sequence: CDR1 LGHNA, CDR2 YNFKEQ. CDR3 size: 17 residues. The CDR3 DNA reads as TGTGCCAGCAGCCAAGGAGGCCGGGGCTCGGGGAACTATGGCTACACCTTC. It codes for CASSQGGRGSGNYGYTF.

As to this clonotype: This could be a read error, since a much larger clone is one nucleotide away. The chain is built from TRBV5-5 and TRBJ2-1; 10 bases fit TRBD2. CDR1 is SGHKS, CDR2 YYEKEE, per germline (reference sequence). This CDR3 has 14 residues. CDR3 coding DNA: TGTGCCAGCAGCTTAATAGCGGGAGGCTATGAGCAGCTCTTC. Its translation: CASSLIAGGYEQLF.

This clonotype has at least ten counts. The chain employs TRBV7-9 and TRBJ2-2; 9 nucleotides line up with TRBD2. The CDR3 is made up of 15 amino acids. V lost 2 bases and J lost 6; bases outside the gene matches: 4. Germline assignment: CDR1 SEHNR and CDR2 FQNEAQ (reference sequence). CDR3 protein: CASSLLAGSAGELFF. The CDR3 nucleotides are TGTGCCAGCAGCTTACTAGCGGGAAGTGCCGGGGAGCTGTTTTTT.

The chain combines TRBV27 with TRBJ2-7; 10 nucleotides agree with TRBD2. J was trimmed by 5 bases and V by 3 bases; bases with no gene match: 10. CDR1 is MNHEY and CDR2 is SMNVEV in the germline V gene (reference sequence). The CDR3 has 16 amino acids. Here the CDR3 reads CASSFNSGRAVNEQYF. The CDR3 bases are TGTGCCAGCAGTTTTAACAGCGGGAGGGCCGTGAACGAGCAGTACTTC.

This clonotype has a count of ten or more. The chain is built from TRBV11-2 and TRBJ2-5, with 11 bases fitting TRBD2. This CDR3 contains 16 residues. The germline CDR1 and CDR2 sequences are SGHAT and FQNNGV. Trimming at V came to 5 bases and at J to 6 bases, leaving 11 bases not matched to a gene. CDR3 region: CASSRLTSGRLQTQYF. CDR3 DNA: TGTGCCAGCAGCCGCCTAACTAGCGGGAGATTGCAGACCCAGTACTTC.

This clonotype showed up many times. This sequence joins TRBV7-2 and TRBJ2-1; the match to TRBD2 covers 14 bases. CDR3 length equals 19 residues. After removal of 4 bases from V and 0 bases from J, the junction contained 8 bases not matched to a gene. Per the germline V gene, CDR1 is SGHTA and CDR2 is FQGNSA. CDR3 coding DNA: TGTGCCAGCAGCTCTACCGGGACTAGCGGGAGAAACTCCTACAATGAGCAGTTCTTC. This sequence encodes CASSSTGTSGRNSYNEQFF.

On this clonotype itself: A read error is possible here, since a much larger clone lies one base away. The chain employs TRBV2 and TRBJ1-5; 7 bases map to TRBD1. Losses at the gene ends were 8 bases for V and 1 base for J; bases not matched to a gene: 8. The CDR3 covers 15 residues. The germline CDR1 and CDR2 sequences are SNHLY and FYNNEI. Here the CDR3 DNA reads TGTGCCAGCGGTATAGGGACAGCAAGCAATCAGCCCCAGCATTTT. Translating it yields CASGIGTASNQPQHF.

This clonotype was recorded many times. The CDR3 region is CSAGLRGRVETQYF. In nucleotides, the CDR3 is TGCAGTGCTGGTTTGAGAGGGAGGGTGGAGACCCAGTACTTC. The chain recombines TRBV20-1 with TRBJ2-5; the match to TRBD2 covers 7 bases. The CDR3 totals 14 residues. Germline CDR1 and CDR2: DFQATT and SNEGSKA (reference sequence). V was pared by 5 bases and J by 5 bases, with 11 bases of the junction left unmatched.

The chain recombines TRBV5-1 with TRBJ1-1; the match to TRBD1 covers 10 bases. The CDR3 extends over 14 amino acids. Trimming removed 0 bases from V and 7 bases from J; junction bases left unmatched: 3. The germline V gene encodes CDR1 SGHRS and CDR2 YFSETQ. CDR3 protein: CASSLGDRGLEAFF. Written as DNA, the CDR3 is TGCGCCAGCAGCTTGGGGGACAGGGGACTTGAAGCTTTCTTT.

This clonotype was seen ten or more times. The rearrangement uses TRBV7-3 and TRBJ2-3; 7 positions match TRBD2. Germline V lookup: CDR1 SGHTA, CDR2 FQGTGA. The CDR3 consists of 16 residues. V shed 5 bases and J 3 bases; nucleotides not matched to a gene: 11. The chain's CDR3 is CASSPLAGVGTDTQYF. The CDR3 bases are TGTGCCAGCAGCCCTCTTGCGGGAGTAGGGACAGATACGCAGTATTTT.